There are many counts of the clone carrying this T cell receptor beta chain. CDR1 MGHDK and CDR2 SYGVNS come from the germline V gene. The V and J ends lost 4 bases and 7 bases, in that order; junction bases with no gene match: 9. This CDR3 region has 16 residues. This entry belongs to a study of CD8 T cells in ankylosing spondylitis. TCRdb itself ran the 5' RACE reads through MiXCR, one entry per CDR3 protein. The sample yields 250,000 to 400,000 distinct CDR3 sequences, around a tenth seen once. The TCR comes from a female donor with ankylosing spondylitis or in good health (not recorded which). The sequenced sample consisted of blood, either unsorted or a sorted T cell fraction (not recorded which). V is TRBV25-1 and J is TRBJ2-2; 10 bases fit TRBD1. CDR3 sequence reads: CASSVPDRGLDGELFF. The CDR3, as DNA: TGTGCCAGCAGTGTTCCCGACAGGGGGCTAGACGGGGAGCTGTTTTTT.